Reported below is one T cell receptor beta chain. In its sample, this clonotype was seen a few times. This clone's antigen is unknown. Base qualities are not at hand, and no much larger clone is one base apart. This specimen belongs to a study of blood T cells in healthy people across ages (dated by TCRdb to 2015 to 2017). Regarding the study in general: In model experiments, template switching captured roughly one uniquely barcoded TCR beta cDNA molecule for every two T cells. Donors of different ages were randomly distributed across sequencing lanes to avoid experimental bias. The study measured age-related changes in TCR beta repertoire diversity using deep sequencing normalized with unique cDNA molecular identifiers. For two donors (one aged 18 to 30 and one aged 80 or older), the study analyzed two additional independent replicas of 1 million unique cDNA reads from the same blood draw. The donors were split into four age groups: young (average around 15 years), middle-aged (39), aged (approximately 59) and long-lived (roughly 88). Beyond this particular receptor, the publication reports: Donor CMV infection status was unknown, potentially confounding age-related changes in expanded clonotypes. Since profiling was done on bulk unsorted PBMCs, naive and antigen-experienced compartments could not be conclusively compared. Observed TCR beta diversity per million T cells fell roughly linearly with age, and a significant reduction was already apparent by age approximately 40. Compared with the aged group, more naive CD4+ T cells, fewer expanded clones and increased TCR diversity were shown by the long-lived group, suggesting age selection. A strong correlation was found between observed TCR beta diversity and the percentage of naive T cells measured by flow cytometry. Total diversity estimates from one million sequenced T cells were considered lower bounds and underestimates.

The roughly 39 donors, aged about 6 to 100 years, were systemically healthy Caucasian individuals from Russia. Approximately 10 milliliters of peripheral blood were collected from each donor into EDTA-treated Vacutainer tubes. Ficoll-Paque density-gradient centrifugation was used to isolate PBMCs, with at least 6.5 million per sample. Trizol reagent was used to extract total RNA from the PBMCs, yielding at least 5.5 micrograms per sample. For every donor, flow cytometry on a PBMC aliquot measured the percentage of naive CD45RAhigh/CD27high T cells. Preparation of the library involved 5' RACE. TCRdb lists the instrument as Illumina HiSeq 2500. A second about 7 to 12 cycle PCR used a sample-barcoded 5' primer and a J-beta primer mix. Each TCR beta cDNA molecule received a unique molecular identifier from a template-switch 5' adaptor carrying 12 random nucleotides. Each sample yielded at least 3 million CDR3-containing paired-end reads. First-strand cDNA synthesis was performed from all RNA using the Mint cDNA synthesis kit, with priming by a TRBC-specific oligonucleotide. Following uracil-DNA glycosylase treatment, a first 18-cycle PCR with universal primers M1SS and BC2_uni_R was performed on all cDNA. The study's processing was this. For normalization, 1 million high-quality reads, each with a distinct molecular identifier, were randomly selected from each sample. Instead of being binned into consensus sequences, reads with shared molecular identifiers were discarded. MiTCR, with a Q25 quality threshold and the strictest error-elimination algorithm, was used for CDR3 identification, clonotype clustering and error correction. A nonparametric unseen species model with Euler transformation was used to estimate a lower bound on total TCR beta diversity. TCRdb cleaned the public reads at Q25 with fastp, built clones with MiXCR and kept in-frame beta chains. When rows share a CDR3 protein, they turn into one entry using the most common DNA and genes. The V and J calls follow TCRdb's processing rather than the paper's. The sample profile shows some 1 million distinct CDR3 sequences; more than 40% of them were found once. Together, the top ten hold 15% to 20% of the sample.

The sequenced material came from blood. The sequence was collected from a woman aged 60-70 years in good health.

In nucleotide form, the sequence is TGTGCCATCAGAAGTGACAGGGGGCAAGATCAGCCCCAGCATTTT. Translated, it gives CAIRSDRGQDQPQHF. The chain uses TRBV10-3 and TRBJ1-5, with TRBD1 identical over 10 junction bases. The CDR3 runs 15 amino acids, cysteine and phenylalanine included. The retained sequence is limited to the CDR3, 45 bases, with the frame set at the first base. V is pruned by 6 bases and J by 5 bases, leaving 7 bases of the junction without a gene match. CDR1 and CDR2 were assigned from the germline V gene as ENHRY and SYGVKD.